Included here is one T cell receptor beta chain sequence, with context. Its antigen is not known. Treatment noted: approximately 9-day PBMC culture with coronavirus spike peptide pools or control peptides (ViraFEST assay). After about 11 days of culture, CD4+ T cells were negatively selected. Researchers used the Oncomine TCR Beta short-read assay to sequence DNA from cultured CD4+ T cells. TCRdb independently ran MiXCR on the PCR reads; one entry per CDR3 protein. The sample gives approximately 3,200 distinct CDR3 sequences, more than 20% of which show up once; 40% to 65% is in the top ten. V gave up 3 bases and J gave up 7 bases, with 13 bases separating them. This CDR3 has 14 amino acids. Germline V gene data show CDR1 as LGHNA and CDR2 as YSLEER. This sample is part of a study of vaccination and CD4 T cells after COVID-19. For the study at large: Overlapping SARS-CoV-2, HCoV-NL63, HCoV-OC43 and HCoV-229E spike peptides were used to stimulate cells. Study-wide findings and caveats: A median approximately 86% of convalescent patients' SARS-CoV-2-reactive clones emerged only after vaccination.

The TCR sequence derives from a human donor who had recovered from COVID-19. The rearrangement joins TRBV4-3 to TRBJ1-3, with D possibly TRBD1 on 5 matching bases. The sequenced sample was CD4+ T cells from blood, cultured in vitro, obtained after SARS-CoV-2 vaccination. The CDR3 region is CASSQAGLPNTIYF. The DNA for the CDR3 is TGCGCCAGCAGCCAGGCGGGACTCCCGAACACCATATATTTT.